This TCR beta chain derives from a study of T cells expressing NK-cell markers. With the 5' RACE reads reprocessed, TCRdb shows one record per CDR3 protein and no DNA. Its listing shows 400,000 to 450,000 distinct CDR3 sequences. Sequencing was performed on blood T cells: a sorted CD56 or NKG2C T cell subset, CD4+ or CD8+ T cells, or bulk PBMC T cells (not recorded which). This receptor was taken from a woman aged 18 to 69 in good health.

The CDR3 reads CASSLVQGSYNEQFF. The chain has TRBV7-8 and TRBJ2-1; TCRdb's assignment of TRBD1 cannot be checked, as there is no DNA. This CDR3 is 15 amino acids long. Germline CDR1 and CDR2: SGHVS and FQNEAQ. Based on the CDR3 plus reference TRBV7-8 and TRBJ2-1, the full variable domain is GAGVSQSPRYKVAKRGQDVALRCDPISGHVSLFWYQQALGQGPEFLTYFQNEAQLDKSGLPSDRFFAERPEGSVSTLKIQRTQQEDSAVYLCASSLVQGSYNEQFFGPGTRLTVL.